The text below deals with one T cell receptor (beta chain). What it recognizes is unknown. These data are taken from a study of post-analysis software for immune sequencing data. Broader study findings: Relative to controls, patients with multiple sclerosis showed significantly lower normalized Chao1 diversity. In patients, TRBV5-6, TRBV5-1 and TRBV20-1 belonged to roughly five TRBV segments found more frequently than in controls. Strong same-batch co-clustering of samples appeared with F measure clustering.

The V gene's germline CDR1 is MNHEY and CDR2 SMNVEV (reference sequence). The length of the CDR3 is 13 residues. Presence of unique molecular identifiers characterized the TCR beta cDNA libraries. TCRdb used MiXCR to reprocess the PCR reads, holding one entry per CDR3 protein. Of about half a million distinct CDR3 sequences in the sample, approximately 34% were seen once. This sequence originates from a girl between 2 and 17 years old with multiple sclerosis. The sequencing input was blood. V gene TRBV27 combines with J gene TRBJ2-7; TRBD2 is a possible D gene (6 bases). The J call could be wrong; TRBJ2-4 is a better fit for the DNA end. CDR3 in DNA: TGTGCCAGCAGTCCCGCGGGAAGCAACATTCAGTACTTC. This gives the protein CASSPAGSNIQYF.